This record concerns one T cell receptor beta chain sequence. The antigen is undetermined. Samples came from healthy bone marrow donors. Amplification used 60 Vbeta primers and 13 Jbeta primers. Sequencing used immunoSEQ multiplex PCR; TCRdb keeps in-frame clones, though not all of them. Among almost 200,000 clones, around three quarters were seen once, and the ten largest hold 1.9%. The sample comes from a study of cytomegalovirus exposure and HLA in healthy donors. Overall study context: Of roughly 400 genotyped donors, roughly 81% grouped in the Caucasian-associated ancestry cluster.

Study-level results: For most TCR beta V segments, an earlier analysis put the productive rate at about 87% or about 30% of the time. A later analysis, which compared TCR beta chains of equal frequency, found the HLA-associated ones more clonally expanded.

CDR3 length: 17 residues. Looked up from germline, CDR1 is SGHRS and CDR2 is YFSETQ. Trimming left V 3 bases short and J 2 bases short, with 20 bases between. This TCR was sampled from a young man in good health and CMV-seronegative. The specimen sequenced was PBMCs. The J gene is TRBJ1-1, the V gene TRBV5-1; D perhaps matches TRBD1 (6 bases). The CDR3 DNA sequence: TGCGCCAGCAGCTCGCCACCTCCCATACAGGGAAACACTGAAGCTTTCTTT. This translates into CASSSPPPIQGNTEAFF.